Listed below are T cell receptor beta chains from one sample, sequenced in a study of blood T cell repertoires in COVID-19. Profiled with immunoSEQ multiplex PCR; TCRdb holds only in-frame clones, not every one. The sample holds tens of thousands of clones, roughly 80% seen once. The sample was peripheral blood. The receptors were sampled from a human donor in a cohort sampled during active COVID-19. The CDR3 runs from the conserved cysteine through the conserved F or W. D genes are given only for firm matches. Some rows have no size entry. The others give once, few or many, or a class for an expanded clone.

>TRBJ1-1|TRBD1|-|TRBV28|14
CASIAGGMNTEAFF
TGTGCCAGCATCGCAGGGGGTATGAACACTGAAGCTTTCTTT
>TRBJ2-7|TRBD2|-|TRBV19|15
CASSAGTTGSYEQYF
TGTGCCAGTAGTGCCGGGACTACAGGCTCCTACGAGCAGTACTTC
>TRBJ1-1|-|-|TRBV6-1|17
CASSARLWETRNTEAFF
TGTGCCAGCAGTGCCAGGCTCTGGGAGACCAGGAACACTGAAGCTTTCTTT
>TRBJ2-5|-|few|TRBV7-3|13
CASSSGLEETQYF
TGTGCCAGCAGTTCTGGACTGGAAGAGACCCAGTACTTC
>TRBJ2-1|TRBD2|few|TRBV5-4|15
CASSLWGLGNPEQFF
TGTGCCAGCAGCTTGTGGGGACTAGGGAATCCTGAGCAGTTCTTC
>TRBJ2-2|TRBD2|once|TRBV7-2|16
CASSLAVLGGAGELFF
TGTGCCAGCAGCTTAGCGGTTTTGGGGGGGGCCGGGGAGCTGTTTTTT
>TRBJ1-3|TRBD1|-|TRBV7-9|15
CASSLGGGAGNTIYF
TGTGCCAGCAGCTTAGGAGGGGGCGCCGGAAACACCATATATTTT
>TRBJ2-1|TRBD1|-|TRBV5-1|16
CASSKPGTGTHNEQFF
TGCGCCAGCAGCAAGCCCGGGACAGGGACCCACAATGAGCAGTTCTTC
>TRBJ2-7|TRBD1|-|TRBV5-1|14
CASSFRGQTYEQYF
TGCGCCAGCAGCTTCAGGGGGCAGACCTACGAGCAGTACTTC
>TRBJ1-3|-|-|TRBV30|16
CAWSETTGSSGNTIYF
TGTGCCTGGAGCGAGACTACAGGGAGCTCTGGAAACACCATATATTTT